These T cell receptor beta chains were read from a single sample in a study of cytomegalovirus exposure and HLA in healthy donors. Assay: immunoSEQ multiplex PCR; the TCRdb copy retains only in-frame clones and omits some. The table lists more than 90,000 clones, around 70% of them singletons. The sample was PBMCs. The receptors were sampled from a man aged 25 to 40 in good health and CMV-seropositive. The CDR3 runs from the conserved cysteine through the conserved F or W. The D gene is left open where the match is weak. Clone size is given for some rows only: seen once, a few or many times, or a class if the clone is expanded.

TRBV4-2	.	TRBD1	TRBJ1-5	TGTGCCAGCAGCCAAGCCGGACAGGGGGGTAGCGGCGGACAGCCCCAGCATTTT	CASSQAGQGGSGGQPQHF
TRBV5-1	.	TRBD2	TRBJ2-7	TGCGCCAGCAGGCCGGGGGGGTTAGGGGAGCAGTACTTC	CASRPGGLGEQYF
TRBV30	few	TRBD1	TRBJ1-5	TGTGCCTGGAGACAGGGGGAGAATCAGCCCCAGCATTTT	CAWRQGENQPQHF
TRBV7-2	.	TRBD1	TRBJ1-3	TGTGCCAGCAGGGACATAGGACAGGGGCCTGGAAACACCATATATTTT	CASRDIGQGPGNTIYF
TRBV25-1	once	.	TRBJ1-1	TGTGCCAGCAGCCCCCTCGGCAGGGTGTCGGCTTTCTTT	CASSPLGRVSAFF
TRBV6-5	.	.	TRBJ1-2	TGTGCCAGCAGTGACAGGACTGGAGGCTACACCTTC	CASSDRTGGYTF
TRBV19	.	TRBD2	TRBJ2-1	TGTGCCAGTAGCGCTAGCGGGGGGGCCTTTTACAATGAGCAGTTCTTC	CASSASGGAFYNEQFF
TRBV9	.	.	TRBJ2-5	TGTGCCAGCAGCGGACCCTTTACACAGGGACAAGAGACCCAGTACTTC	CASSGPFTQGQETQYF
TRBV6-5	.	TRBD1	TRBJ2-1	TGTGCCAGCAGTCCTACAGGGGGCGATGCTAATGAGCAGTTCTTC	CASSPTGGDANEQFF
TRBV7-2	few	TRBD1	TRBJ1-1	TGTGCCAGCAGCAAATTATTAGGGGACAGTGAAGCTTTCTTT	CASSKLLGDSEAFF
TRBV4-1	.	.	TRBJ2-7	TGCGCCAGCAGCCAACCGACAGCTAAAGTACACGAGCAGTACTTC	CASSQPTAKVHEQYF
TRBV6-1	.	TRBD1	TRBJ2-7	TGTGCCAGCAGTGCGAGACAGGGATACGAGCAGTACTTC	CASSARQGYEQYF
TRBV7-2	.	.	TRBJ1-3	TGTGCCGGGACATCTGATGGAAACACCATATATTTT	CAGTSDGNTIYF
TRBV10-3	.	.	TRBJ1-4	TGTGCCATCAGTGCAGGGGAAAAGGAAAAACTGTTTTTT	CAISAGEKEKLFF
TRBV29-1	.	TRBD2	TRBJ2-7	TGCAGCGTTGAATCGGTCCTAGCGGGTGAGCAGTACTTC	CSVESVLAGEQYF
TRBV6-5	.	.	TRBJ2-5	TGTGCCAGCAGTTACTCTAGCCCATTTGCTGAAGAGACCCAGTACTTC	CASSYSSPFAEETQYF
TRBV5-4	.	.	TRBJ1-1	TGTGCCAGCAGCTTGATACAGGGACCCAACACTGAAGCTTTCTTT	CASSLIQGPNTEAFF
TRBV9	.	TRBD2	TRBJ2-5	TGTGCCAGCAGCGTAGGATCTAGCGGGGTGATCCAAGAGACCCAGTACTTC	CASSVGSSGVIQETQYF
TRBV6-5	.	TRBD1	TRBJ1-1	TGTGCCAGCAGTTTAACCCGACAGGGGGCGGCTGAAGCTTTCTTT	CASSLTRQGAAEAFF
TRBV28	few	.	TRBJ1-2	TGTGCCAGCAGTTCCCTAGACAGTCGCGCCTTTAACTATGGCTACACCTTC	CASSSLDSRAFNYGYTF
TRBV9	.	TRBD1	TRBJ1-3	TGTGCCAGCAGCGCGACAGGGGGGATCTCTGGAAACACCATATATTTT	CASSATGGISGNTIYF
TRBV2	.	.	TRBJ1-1	TGTGCCAGCAACAGACGGATGAACACTGAAGCTTTCTTT	CASNRRMNTEAFF
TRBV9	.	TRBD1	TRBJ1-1	TGTGCCAGCAGCCCGGGACAGCCCCGCATGAACACTGAAGCTTTCTTT	CASSPGQPRMNTEAFF
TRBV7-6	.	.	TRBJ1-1	TGTGCCAGCAGCTTAATCGGGGGGGGGAACACTGAAGCTTTCTTT	CASSLIGGGNTEAFF
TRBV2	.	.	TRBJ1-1	TGTGCCACCTCGTCCGGGAGGGCATACACTGAAGCTTTCTTT	CATSSGRAYTEAFF
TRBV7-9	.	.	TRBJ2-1	TGTGCCAGCAGTTTACGGAGCGAAGCCTACAATGAGCAGTTCTTC	CASSLRSEAYNEQFF
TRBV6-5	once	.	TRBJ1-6	TGTGCCAGCAGTTACGGACTGGCTCTATATAATTCACCCCTCCACTTT	CASSYGLALYNSPLHF
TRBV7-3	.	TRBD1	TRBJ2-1	TGTGCCAGCAGCTTAAGGCACAGTATTGGAAGCGACAGGGGGTACAATGAGCAGTTCTTC	CASSLRHSIGSDRGYNEQFF
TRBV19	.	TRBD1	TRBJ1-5	TGTGCCAGTAGTCAGACAGGGGGCGAGCGGCAGCCCCAGCATTTT	CASSQTGGERQPQHF
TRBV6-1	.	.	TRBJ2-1	TGTGCCAGCAGTCCCAGTGGTTTGAATGAGCAGTTCTTC	CASSPSGLNEQFF
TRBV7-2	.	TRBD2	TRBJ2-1	TGTGCCAGCAGCTTAGGCGGGGGTCGGAGCAATGAGCAGTTCTTC	CASSLGGGRSNEQFF
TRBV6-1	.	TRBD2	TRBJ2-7	TGTGCCAGCAGTGAAACCCCGGGGGGTAGGAACGAGCAGTACTTC	CASSETPGGRNEQYF
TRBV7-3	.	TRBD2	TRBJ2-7	TGTGCCAGCAGCTTAAGCAGCGGGGGGGCTTACGAGCAGTACTTC	CASSLSSGGAYEQYF
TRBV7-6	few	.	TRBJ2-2	TGTGCCAGCAGCTTACGGGTCTCGACTACCGGGGAGCTGTTTTTT	CASSLRVSTTGELFF
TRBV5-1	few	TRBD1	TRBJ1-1	TGCGCCAGCAGCTTGACAGGGGTTCAGGACACTGAAGCTTTCTTT	CASSLTGVQDTEAFF
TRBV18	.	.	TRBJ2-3	TGTGCCAGCTCAGCACTAGGGGGTGATACGCAGTATTTT	CASSALGGDTQYF
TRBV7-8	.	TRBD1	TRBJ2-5	TGTGCCAGCAGCTTAATGAGGACAGGGAGGCTAGAGACCCAGTACTTC	CASSLMRTGRLETQYF
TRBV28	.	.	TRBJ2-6	TGTGCCAGCAGTTTATTGGGCAGGGGAGGGATAGGGGTAGGGGCCAACGTCCTGACTTTC	CASSLLGRGGIGVGANVLTF
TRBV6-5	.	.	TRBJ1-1	TGTGCCAGCAGTTACGGCGGGGTGGCTGAAGCTTTCTTT	CASSYGGVAEAFF
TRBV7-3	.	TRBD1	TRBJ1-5	TGTGCCAGCAGCTCCGGGCAACCGGGACAGGCCTTCAATCAGCCCCAGCATTTT	CASSSGQPGQAFNQPQHF
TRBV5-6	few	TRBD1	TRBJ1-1	TGTGCCAGCAGCTTATATCGGGACAGGGTAGTGAACACTGAAGCTTTCTTT	CASSLYRDRVVNTEAFF
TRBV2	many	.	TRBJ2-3	TGTGCCAGCGACTCTCCGGGGTTCACAGATACGCAGTATTTT	CASDSPGFTDTQYF
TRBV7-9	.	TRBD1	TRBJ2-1	TGTGCCAGCAGAGCTGGGACAGGCTCCTACAATGAGCAGTTCTTC	CASRAGTGSYNEQFF
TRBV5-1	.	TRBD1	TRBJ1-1	TGCGCCAGCAGCTTGGCAGGGGGCCCCACTGAAGCTTTCTTT	CASSLAGGPTEAFF
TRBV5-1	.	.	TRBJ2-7	TGCGCCAGCAGCTTTGGGGCGGTACCTTGTGAGCAGTACTTC	CASSFGAVPCEQYF
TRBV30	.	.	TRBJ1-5	TGTGCCTGGAGTGTTGAACTGAATGATCAGCCCCAGCATTTT	CAWSVELNDQPQHF
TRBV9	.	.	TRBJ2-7	TGTGCCAGCAGCGTAGGGGCCGGAAGCCTCTACGAGCAGTACTTC	CASSVGAGSLYEQYF
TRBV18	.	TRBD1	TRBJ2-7	TGTGCCAGCTCACCTAATAGACCGGGACAGGGCTACGAGCAGTACTTC	CASSPNRPGQGYEQYF